The 2 T cell receptor beta chains in this list originate from one sample, sequenced in a study of molecular identifiers for immune sequencing clone quantification. Using its own MiXCR run on the PCR reads, TCRdb lists one record per CDR3 protein. The sample contains under 350,000 distinct CDR3 sequences, roughly a quarter of which appear only once. Material: naive CD8+ T cells from blood, with Jurkat cell RNA spiked in. Subset indicated: FACS-sorted CD8+CD4-CCR7+CD45RA+ naive T cells. The receptors were gathered from a human donor in good health. Some libraries in this study had Jurkat cell RNA spiked in.

The sample holds many counts of this clonotype. The rearrangement links TRBV19 to TRBJ2-7, with no clear D. The CDR3 has 14 residues. V was clipped by 8 bases and J by 1 base, with 15 bases between them. The germline V gene has CDR1 LNHDA and CDR2 SQIVND (reference sequence). The CDR3 is CASSPNLRSYEQYF. CDR3 coding DNA: TGTGCCAGTTCGCCCAACCTACGGTCCTACGAGCAGTACTTC.

Regarding this clonotype: A read error is possible here, since a much larger clone lies one base away. The chain carries TRBV29-1 and TRBJ2-7; possibly TRBD1 or TRBD2 for D (5 bases each). Germline CDR1 reads SQVTM; CDR2 reads ANQGSEA. The CDR3 runs 13 residues. V was shortened by 6 bases and J by 0 bases, with 12 bases between the two germline ends. CDR3 protein: CSVGTRGSYEQYF. In DNA, the CDR3 is TGCAGCGTCGGGACCCGGGGCTCCTACGAGCAGTACTTC.